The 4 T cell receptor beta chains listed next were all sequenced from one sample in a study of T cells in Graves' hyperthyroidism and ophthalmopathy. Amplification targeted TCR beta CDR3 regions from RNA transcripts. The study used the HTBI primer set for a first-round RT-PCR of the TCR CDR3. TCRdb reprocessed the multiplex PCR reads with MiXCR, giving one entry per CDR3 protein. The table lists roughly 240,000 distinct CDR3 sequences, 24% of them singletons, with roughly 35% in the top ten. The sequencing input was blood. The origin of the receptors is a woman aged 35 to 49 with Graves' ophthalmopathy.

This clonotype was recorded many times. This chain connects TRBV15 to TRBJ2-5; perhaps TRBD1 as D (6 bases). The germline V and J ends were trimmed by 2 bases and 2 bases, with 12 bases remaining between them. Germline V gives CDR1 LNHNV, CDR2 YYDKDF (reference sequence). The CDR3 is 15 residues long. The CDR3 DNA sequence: TGTGCCACCAGCAGACAGCTAGGGGGACAAGAGACCCAGTACTTC. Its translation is CATSRQLGGQETQYF.

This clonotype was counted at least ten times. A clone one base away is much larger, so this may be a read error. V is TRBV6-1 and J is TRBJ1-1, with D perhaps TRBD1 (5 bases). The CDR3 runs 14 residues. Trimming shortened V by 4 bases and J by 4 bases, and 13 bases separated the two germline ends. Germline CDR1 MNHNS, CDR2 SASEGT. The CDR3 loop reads CASSARRGSTEAFF. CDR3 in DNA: TGTGCCAGCAGTGCGCGAAGGGGCAGCACTGAAGCTTTCTTT.

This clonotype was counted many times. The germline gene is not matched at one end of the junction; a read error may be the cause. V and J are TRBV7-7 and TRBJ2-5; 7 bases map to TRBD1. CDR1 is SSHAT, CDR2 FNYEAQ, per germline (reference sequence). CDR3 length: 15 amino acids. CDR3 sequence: CASSPRQGNQETQYF. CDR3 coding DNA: TGTGCTAGCAGCCCCCGACAGGGAAACCAAGAGACCCAGTACTTC.

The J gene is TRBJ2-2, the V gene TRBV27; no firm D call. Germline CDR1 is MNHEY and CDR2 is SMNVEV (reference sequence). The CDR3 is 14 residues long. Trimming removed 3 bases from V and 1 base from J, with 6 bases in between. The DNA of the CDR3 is TGTGCCAGCAGTTTTTATAAGAACACCGGGGAGCTGTTTTTT. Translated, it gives CASSFYKNTGELFF.